This T cell receptor (beta chain) comes out of a study of CD8 T cells in Susac syndrome. With random hexamers, reverse transcription was performed on roughly 0.5 to 1 ug of RNA. Via MiXCR, TCRdb re-called the immunoSEQ multiplex PCR reads, giving one row per CDR3 protein. The sample has 75,000 to 95,000 distinct CDR3 sequences, more than 85% seen once. The germline V gene has CDR1 SGHTA and CDR2 FQGNSA. The CDR3 runs to 10 residues. TEMRA cells were FACS-enriched and CD8+ and CD4+ T cells negatively isolated. Note on this clonotype: One end of the junction is discordant with germline, which a read error may explain.

The specimen was CD8+ T cells from PBMCs. The TCR comes from a human donor with Susac syndrome. The chain combines TRBV7-2 with TRBJ2-1; 7 nucleotides match TRBD1. The CDR3 loop reads CASSLGQTVF. The CDR3 nucleotides are TGTGCCAGCAGCTTGGGACAGACAGTCTTC.